The 18 T cell receptor beta chains in this list originate from one sample, sequenced in a study of blood T cell repertoires in COVID-19. The repertoire was sequenced with immunoSEQ multiplex PCR; TCRdb's copy has only in-frame clones and lacks some. The top ten hold roughly 8.9% of the sample, which has almost 25,000 clones, more than 75% seen once. The sequencing input was peripheral blood. These receptors came from a human donor in a cohort sampled during active COVID-19.

The rearrangement joins TRBV5-6 to TRBJ2-7, with 10 bases that match TRBD2. The CDR3 contains 15 residues. Germline V lookup: CDR1 SGHDT, CDR2 YYEEEE. V lost 4 bases, J lost 5 bases, and 9 bases stayed unmatched. The DNA of the CDR3 is TGTGCCAGCAGCACAGCGGGGGGGCGGTTCGACGAGCAGTACTTC. This gives the protein CASSTAGGRFDEQYF.

This clone occurred once. V usage is TRBV7-2 and J usage is TRBJ2-3; 7 bases agree with TRBD2. Germline V gives CDR1 SGHTA, CDR2 FQGNSA. This CDR3 is built from 15 residues. Trimming removed 5 bases from V and 0 bases from J; junction bases left unmatched: 5. CDR3 in DNA: TGTGCCAGCAGCACTACTAGCGTAAGCACAGATACGCAGTATTTT. Protein product: CASSTTSVSTDTQYF.

The chain has TRBV7-2 and TRBJ2-1; 14 bases match TRBD2. Germline-derived CDR1 and CDR2 are SGHTA and FQGNSA. There are 15 residues in the CDR3. The V gene end was trimmed by 5 bases and the J gene end by 8 bases; junction bases not matched to a gene: 5. DNA of the CDR3: TGTGCCAGCAGCAGACTAGCGGGAGGGTTCGATGAGCAGTTCTTC. It specifies CASSRLAGGFDEQFF.

V gene TRBV7-9 combines with J gene TRBJ2-2; TRBD1 is a possible D gene (5 bases). The germline CDR1 and CDR2 sequences are SEHNR and FQNEAQ (reference sequence). V was cut by 5 bases and J by 1 base, with 8 bases left in between. The CDR3 totals 14 residues. The CDR3 region is CASSPTENTGELFF. CDR3 in DNA: TGTGCCAGCAGCCCGACAGAGAACACCGGGGAGCTGTTTTTT.

The J gene is TRBJ2-1, the V gene TRBV7-3; D may be TRBD2 (6 bases). This CDR3 is built from 16 residues. The V gene's germline CDR1 is SGHTA and CDR2 FQGTGA. Trimming took 5 bases from V and 5 from J, leaving 19 bases between them. The CDR3 sequence: CASSTAGGSGNNEQFF. The DNA for the CDR3 is TGTGCCAGCAGCACAGCCGGGGGAAGCGGTAACAATGAGCAGTTCTTC.

The chain employs TRBV5-1 and TRBJ2-4, with 11 bases fitting TRBD2. CDR1 and CDR2 from the germline V gene are SGHRS and YFSETQ. The junction had 6 bases not matched to a gene; V was cut back by 4 bases and J by 6 bases. The CDR3 has 15 amino acids. The CDR3 DNA follows: TGCGCCAGCAGCCCTAGGGGGACTAGCGGAAACATTCAGTACTTC. It codes for CASSPRGTSGNIQYF. The variable domain in full, completed from reference TRBV5-1 and TRBJ2-4, reads KAGVTQTPRYLIKTRGQQVTLSCSPISGHRSVSWYQQTPGQGLQFLFEYFSETQRNKGNFPGRFSGRQFSNSRSEMNVSTLELGDSALYLCASSPRGTSGNIQYFGAGTRLSVL.

The chain joins TRBV25-1 to TRBJ2-7; TRBD2 agrees at 9 bases. Germline assignment: CDR1 MGHDK and CDR2 SYGVNS. The V and J ends lost 1 base and 3 bases, in that order; junction bases with no gene match: 10. The CDR3 is 17 residues long. The CDR3 here is CASSESGQRGVVYEQYF. DNA for the CDR3: TGTGCCAGCAGTGAATCGGGCCAGCGGGGGGTAGTCTACGAGCAGTACTTC.

The chain links TRBV4-1 to TRBJ2-7, with TRBD1 as a possible D gene (7 bases). The CDR3 spans 15 residues. Per germline, CDR1 MGHRA and CDR2 YSYEKL. V shed 1 base and J shed 4 bases, with 14 bases lying between them. CDR3 region: CASSQAGGPAYEQYF. The CDR3 bases are TGCGCCAGCAGCCAAGCAGGGGGGCCCGCTTACGAGCAGTACTTC.

The rearrangement links TRBV7-9 to TRBJ2-3, with 8 bases that match TRBD1. The germline V gene encodes CDR1 SEHNR and CDR2 FQNEAQ (reference sequence). The V gene end was trimmed by 8 bases and the J gene end by 2 bases; junction bases not matched to a gene: 9. This CDR3 has 15 amino acids. This CDR3 reads CASVLGQGNTDTQYF. DNA of the CDR3: TGTGCCAGCGTCTTAGGACAGGGTAACACAGATACGCAGTATTTT.

This sequence joins TRBV24-1 and TRBJ2-6; 7 positions match TRBD2. After removal of 9 bases from V and 4 bases from J, the junction contained 2 bases not matched to a gene. The CDR3 is 13 amino acids. Per germline, CDR1 KGHDR and CDR2 SFDVKD. This CDR3 reads CATRGVGANVLTF. CDR3 bases: TGTGCCACCCGGGGGGTCGGGGCCAACGTCCTGACTTTC.

The chain uses TRBV27 and TRBJ1-4; perhaps TRBD1 as D (5 bases). The V end lost 4 bases, the J end lost 7 bases, and 16 bases lay between the germline ends. Germline V gene lookup returns CDR1 MNHEY and CDR2 SMNVEV (reference sequence). The CDR3 loop spans 15 amino acids. This CDR3 is CASSYSSRAGEKLFF. The CDR3 coding sequence is TGTGCCAGCAGTTATTCGAGCAGGGCAGGTGAAAAACTGTTTTTT.

This clone was found a few times. The rearrangement links TRBV27 to TRBJ1-2; a possible D gene is TRBD1 (6 bases). Germline V gene sequence: CDR1 MNHEY, CDR2 SMNVEV (reference sequence). V lost 8 bases and J lost 2, with 9 bases in between. The CDR3 length is 12 residues. The CDR3 loop is CASGQLNYGYTF. The CDR3 region has the DNA TGTGCCAGCGGACAGCTGAACTATGGCTACACCTTC.

This chain connects TRBV7-9 to TRBJ1-1; maybe TRBD1 (5 bases). V was trimmed by 3 bases and J by 5 bases, leaving 7 bases between them. CDR3 length: 12 amino acids. Germline V lookup: CDR1 SEHNR, CDR2 FQNEAQ (reference sequence). The CDR3 reads CASSFQGTEAFF. The CDR3 nucleotides are TGTGCCAGCAGCTTTCAGGGAACTGAAGCTTTCTTT.

This chain connects TRBV10-3 to TRBJ2-5, with 8 bases that match TRBD2. The length of the CDR3 is 16 residues. V shed 5 bases, J shed 4 bases, and the junction held 12 bases outside the gene matches. Germline V CDR1 and CDR2: ENHRY, SYGVKD. The CDR3 sequence is CAISNAGLGAGETQYF. In DNA, the CDR3 is TGTGCCATCAGTAACGCGGGACTAGGCGCTGGAGAGACCCAGTACTTC.

Only a few counts were recorded for this clone. CDR3 DNA sequence: TGTGCCAGCTCACCACGGTCCGGGGGGGAGACCCAGTACTTC. This encodes CASSPRSGGETQYF. This chain joins TRBV18 and TRBJ2-5; 7 bases line up with TRBD2. The V segment lost 1 base and the J segment 5 bases; nucleotides outside the gene matches: 4. The CDR3 length is 14 residues. Germline V gene lookup returns CDR1 KGHSH and CDR2 LQKENI. Using reference TRBV18 and TRBJ2-5 for the parts outside the CDR3, the full variable domain is NAGVMQNPRHLVRRRGQEARLRCSPMKGHSHVYWYRQLPEEGLKFMVYLQKENIIDESGMPKERFSAEFPKEGPSILRIQQVVRGDSAAYFCASSPRSGGETQYFGPGTRLLVL.

The rearrangement links TRBV3-1 (or the pseudogene TRBV3-2) to TRBJ2-1; TRBD2 might be the D (5 bases). The CDR3 loop spans 15 amino acids. In germline, CDR1 is LGHDT, CDR2 YNNKEL (reference sequence). V shed 2 bases and J shed 0 bases, with 8 bases lying between them. The DNA of the CDR3 is TGTGCCAGCAGCCAACGGGGAGTCTCCTACAATGAGCAGTTCTTC. It is translated as CASSQRGVSYNEQFF.

This chain uses TRBV4-1 with TRBJ2-3, with 13 bases that match TRBD2. The CDR3 is made up of 16 amino acids. Germline V gives CDR1 MGHRA, CDR2 YSYEKL. Losses at the gene ends were 1 base for V and 4 bases for J; bases not matched to a gene: 2. The CDR3 coding sequence is TGCGCCAGCAGCCAAGTACTAGCGGGGGGGGCAGATACGCAGTATTTT. Encoded protein: CASSQVLAGGADTQYF.

This clone was picked up one time. The gene calls are TRBV18 and TRBJ2-5; 10 bases map to TRBD1. Germline assignment: CDR1 KGHSH and CDR2 LQKENI. This CDR3 has 17 residues. V trimming: 1 base; J trimming: 5 bases; junction bases outside the gene matches: 10. CDR3 DNA: TGTGCCAGCTCACCACTGCAAGACAGGGGGCTTCAGGAGACCCAGTACTTC. This encodes CASSPLQDRGLQETQYF.